This record covers a single T cell receptor (beta chain). The sample comes from a study of OX40 agonist ivuxolimab in advanced cancers. Study context: Ivuxolimab, an antibody that agonizes OX40 (CD134), was administered to the patients. Participants averaged about 60 years of age (range roughly 23 to 90) and were approximately 81% male.

The table came from immunoSEQ multiplex PCR; TCRdb's copy has only in-frame clones and leaves some out. The table includes about 77,000 clones, 94% detected once. The germline V gene has CDR1 MGHRA and CDR2 YSYEKL. V gave up 1 base and J gave up 3 bases, with 13 bases separating them. The CDR3 totals 16 residues. This chain uses TRBV4-1 with TRBJ2-1, with D maybe TRBD2 (5 bases). This clonotype was obtained from an adult with an advanced solid tumor such as melanoma, head and neck, liver or kidney cancer. The sample here was CD4+ or CD8+ T cells sorted from blood, taken in a trial of the OX40 agonist ivuxolimab. The CDR3 sequence: CASSQVPGSIYNEQFF. DNA for the CDR3: TGCGCCAGCAGCCAAGTTCCGGGGTCCATCTACAATGAGCAGTTCTTC.